These T cell receptor beta chains were read from a single sample in a study of blood T cell repertoires in COVID-19. Generated by immunoSEQ multiplex PCR, the TCRdb table keeps only in-frame clones and is missing some. Altogether approximately 220,000 clones are present, less than 90% being singletons, with the ten largest covering roughly 6.2%. The material sequenced was PBMCs or T cells enriched from blood (not recorded which). The receptor source for this set is a woman aged 40 to 55 who had recovered from COVID-19. Each CDR3 is given with its conserved first and last residue. Each record gives: V gene, CDR3 protein.

V gene: TRBV5-1
CDR3 protein: CASSLEGVSNEKLFF

V gene: TRBV5-5
CDR3 protein: CASRSATGGYEQYF

V gene: TRBV27
CDR3 protein: CASREGTGHSNQPQHF

V gene: TRBV3-1/TRBV3-2
CDR3 protein: CASSQIPGHLNTEAFF

V gene: TRBV7-9
CDR3 protein: CASSSGVHQPQHF

V gene: TRBV3-1/TRBV3-2
CDR3 protein: CASRQTDTEAFF

V gene: TRBV20-1
CDR3 protein: CSASPGQFSSTDTQYF

V gene: TRBV19
CDR3 protein: CASGGIPGAGATNEKLFF

V gene: TRBV24-1
CDR3 protein: CATSDPTGEETQYF

V gene: TRBV2
CDR3 protein: CASQAIAGANVLTF

V gene: TRBV30
CDR3 protein: CAWSHNLGEKLFF

V gene: TRBV7-9
CDR3 protein: CASRRTSGRRNEQFF

V gene: TRBV28
CDR3 protein: CASSYAGSSYNEQFF

V gene: TRBV5-4
CDR3 protein: CASSSSGSYNEQFF

V gene: TRBV4-1
CDR3 protein: CASSQDRGGYNEQFF

V gene: TRBV27
CDR3 protein: CASTQKGGDTDTQYF

V gene: TRBV27
CDR3 protein: CASSLSPGRTGSGANVLTF

V gene: TRBV4-2
CDR3 protein: CASSQVTGPNYGYTF

V gene: TRBV7-3
CDR3 protein: CASSSGTSGVDEQFF

V gene: TRBV28
CDR3 protein: CASRQTGEAEAFF

V gene: TRBV9
CDR3 protein: CASSVGQQETQYF

V gene: TRBV10-1
CDR3 protein: CASSRSAQETQYF

V gene: TRBV19
CDR3 protein: CASSWDRDQPQHF

V gene: TRBV5-1
CDR3 protein: CASSRQPYNSPLHF

V gene: TRBV28
CDR3 protein: CASTLEGGEAFF

V gene: TRBV2
CDR3 protein: CASSDRERGQPQHF

V gene: TRBV5-4
CDR3 protein: CASSFPTGNTDTQYF

V gene: TRBV15
CDR3 protein: CATSRDKNRADEQYF

V gene: TRBV18
CDR3 protein: CASSGQANTEAFF

V gene: TRBV19
CDR3 protein: CASIPQGLGSTEAFF

V gene: TRBV5-1
CDR3 protein: CASSPPRGGVDTEAFF

V gene: TRBV19
CDR3 protein: CASSKILAGSDKNIQYF

V gene: TRBV5-1
CDR3 protein: CASSLSGRAGQPQHF

V gene: TRBV24-1
CDR3 protein: CATSDPGRDGANVLTF

V gene: TRBV5-1
CDR3 protein: CASSLSGQGARGEQFF

V gene: TRBV28
CDR3 protein: CASSNNWLPQHF

V gene: TRBV6-5
CDR3 protein: CASSLRSAPGSVKLFF

V gene: TRBV30
CDR3 protein: CAWSVGSGGRNQPQHF

V gene: TRBV2
CDR3 protein: CASSSGTGGDQPQHF

V gene: TRBV2
CDR3 protein: CASGGTGGGYEQYF

V gene: TRBV10-1
CDR3 protein: CASSDAGDIRGTEAFF

V gene: TRBV19
CDR3 protein: CASSLRVFGNQPQHF

V gene: TRBV2
CDR3 protein: CASSVDRQSGIEAFF

V gene: TRBV4-3
CDR3 protein: CASSQELGAIVEKLFF

V gene: TRBV4-3
CDR3 protein: CASSQDRGAPANVLTF

V gene: TRBV30
CDR3 protein: CAWNQGREDEQFF

V gene: TRBV27
CDR3 protein: CASSLFGQTTNEKLFF

V gene: TRBV24-1
CDR3 protein: CATSNWREGPFPGELFF

V gene: TRBV7-9
CDR3 protein: CASSEGLAVPNEQFF

V gene: TRBV21-1
CDR3 protein: CASSKERAGGDNEQFF

V gene: TRBV10-3
CDR3 protein: CAISESGAGQETQYF

V gene: TRBV5-6
CDR3 protein: CASSLGLAGTQFF

V gene: TRBV19
CDR3 protein: CASSMRENTEAFF

V gene: TRBV6-6
CDR3 protein: CASSEGFPEAFF

V gene: TRBV10-2
CDR3 protein: CASSESVTGRAVGYTF

V gene: TRBV2
CDR3 protein: CASSEARLAGYNEQFF

V gene: TRBV5-5
CDR3 protein: CASSSGLATDTQYF

V gene: TRBV30
CDR3 protein: CAWSTYTEAFF

V gene: TRBV19
CDR3 protein: CASRASGVDEQFF

V gene: TRBV9
CDR3 protein: CASSALSYPTDTQYF